This T cell receptor beta chain appears in the sequencing data of a study of T-cell memory formation after mild COVID-19. General study results and limits: A second wave expanding day 15 to 37 was CD4+-biased; contracting clones were balanced.

This clonotype was picked up a small number of times. Its specificity is not known. V was pared by 5 bases and J by 7 bases, with 8 bases of the junction left unmatched. The CDR3 totals 14 residues. CDR1 and CDR2 from the germline V gene are SGHAT and FQNNGV. TCRdb recomputed calls from the 5' RACE reads with MiXCR, one row per CDR3 protein. The sample shows some 68,000 distinct CDR3 sequences, approximately 15% of them seen only once. The clonotype comes from an adult woman who had mild COVID-19 (a few samples of this study predate the infection). Cell type and time point are not known. V is TRBV11-2 and J is TRBJ1-2, with 9 bases aligning to TRBD1. The sequenced sample was PBMCs or a T cell subset sorted from them (not recorded which). CDR3: CASSAGTGIGGYTF. The CDR3 DNA reads as TGTGCCAGCAGCGCTGGGACAGGGATCGGTGGCTACACCTTC. Full variable domain (missing parts from reference TRBV11-2 and TRBJ1-2): EAGVAQSPRYKIIEKRQSVAFWCNPISGHATLYWYQQILGQGPKLLIQFQNNGVVDDSQLPKDRFSAERLKGVDSTLKIQPAKLEDSAVYLCASSAGTGIGGYTFGSGTRLTVV.